One and the same sample provided the 5 T cell receptor beta chains below, sequenced in a study of vaccination effects on CD4 cells after COVID-19. Antigen-specific CD4+ T cells were expanded with viral peptide pools in the ViraFEST assay before sequencing. When around 10 days of culture had elapsed, CD4+ T cells were isolated. According to the study, vaccine recipients showed no prior SARS-CoV-2 infection and negative nucleocapsid antibodies. Which antigens these TCRs recognize remains unknown. TCRdb keeps only in-frame clones here, not all; method: immunoSEQ multiplex PCR. This sample has around 63,000 clones, with roughly 76% found just once. The sample consisted of CD4+ T cells from PBMCs cultured with HCoV-OC43 spike peptides, taken before COVID-19 vaccination. Subset given: HCoV-OC43 spike overlapping peptide pool stimulation. The receptor set was obtained from a human donor who received a COVID-19 vaccine.

This chain connects TRBV12-3 or TRBV12-4 to TRBJ1-1; D is uncertain. This CDR3 spans 12 amino acids. Trimming shortened V by 6 bases and J by 5 bases, and 10 bases separated the two germline ends. CDR3 residues: CASSPGRTEAFF. CDR3 nucleotide sequence: TGTGCCAGCAGCCCCGGGAGAACTGAAGCTTTCTTT.

The chain uses TRBV4-1 and TRBJ2-1; the D gene is possibly TRBD2 (7 bases). Trimming left V 2 bases short and J 3 bases short, with 20 bases between. This CDR3 contains 18 residues. Germline V gene sequence: CDR1 MGHRA, CDR2 YSYEKL. CDR3 region: CASSQRDPRGALYNEQFF. The CDR3 DNA sequence: TGCGCCAGCAGCCAACGTGACCCCCGGGGGGCCCTCTACAATGAGCAGTTCTTC.

This clone was picked up a small number of times. This chain connects TRBV6-1 to TRBJ2-1; a possible D gene is TRBD2 (5 bases). V was cut by 1 base and J by 16 bases, with 17 bases left in between. The CDR3 length is 13 residues. Germline V gives CDR1 MNHNS, CDR2 SASEGT. CDR3 residues: CASSEVGWARGFF. The CDR3 DNA reads TGTGCCAGCAGTGAAGTCGGGTGGGCACGGGGATTCTTC.

The V gene is TRBV6-5, the J gene TRBJ2-5; possible D gene TRBD1, 6 bases. V dropped 1 base and J dropped 5 bases, with 11 bases sitting between them. CDR1 MNHEY and CDR2 SVGAGI come from the germline V gene. The CDR3 is 14 residues long. The chain's CDR3 is CASSYWGQRETQYF. Written as DNA, the CDR3 is TGTGCCAGCAGTTACTGGGGGCAGCGGGAGACCCAGTACTTC.

The chain joins TRBV5-4 to TRBJ2-3; 9 nucleotides agree with TRBD1. Germline trimming cut 4 bases from V and 2 bases from J; bases unmatched to any gene: 11. The CDR3 has 17 amino acids. Germline V gene lookup returns CDR1 SGHNT and CDR2 YYREEE (reference sequence). DNA for the CDR3: TGTGCCAGCAGCAGGGACAGGGCGACACGGTTCACAGATACGCAGTATTTT. Protein sequence: CASSRDRATRFTDTQYF.